Detailed here is one T cell receptor beta chain. The target antigen is unknown. The data belong to a study of early stage breast cancer tumors. Study-level background: Average read coverage per sample was approximately 9.1-fold. Study results and limitations: Tumors had roughly 2.4-fold higher T cell density and higher clonality than adjacent normal breast tissue.

Measured with immunoSEQ multiplex PCR; TCRdb has only the in-frame clones, and not every one. This sample yields some 41,000 clones, of which about 78% are seen a single time; around 7.2% belongs to the top ten. Looked up from germline, CDR1 is SNHLY and CDR2 is FYNNEI. The CDR3 length is 14 residues. J lost 6 bases, V lost 3 bases, and 8 bases had no gene match. The sample was blood. This receptor was obtained from a person aged 45 to 59 with breast cancer. This chain joins TRBV2 and TRBJ2-7; TRBD1 agrees at 7 bases. CDR3: CASSDQTGKGEQYF. For the CDR3, the DNA is TGTGCCAGCAGTGACCAGACAGGGAAGGGCGAGCAGTACTTC.